Shown below are 11 T cell receptor beta chains from a single sample sequenced in a study of PD-1 blockade in classical Hodgkin lymphoma. Assay used: immunoSEQ multiplex PCR; TCRdb lists only in-frame clones, some missing. The sample consists of about 92,000 clones, 83% of them appearing once. Time point described: cycle 4 day 1 (C4D1), after more than five weeks of nivolumab. There was relapse after autologous stem cell transplantation in every patient, and there was variation in brentuximab vedotin exposure. The sample here was peripheral blood mononuclear cells (PBMCs), taken before the fourth cycle of nivolumab. These receptors all come from a human donor with classical Hodgkin lymphoma.

J is TRBJ2-3 and V is TRBV5-1; D is perhaps TRBD1 (5 bases). The CDR3 consists of 15 residues. Trimming took 3 bases from V and 0 from J, leaving 11 bases between them. The germline CDR1 and CDR2 sequences are SGHRS and YFSETQ. CDR3 residues: CASSSTVTSTDTQYF. The DNA of the CDR3 is TGCGCCAGCAGCTCGACAGTTACTAGCACAGATACGCAGTATTTT. Based on the CDR3 plus reference TRBV5-1 and TRBJ2-3, the full variable domain is KAGVTQTPRYLIKTRGQQVTLSCSPISGHRSVSWYQQTPGQGLQFLFEYFSETQRNKGNFPGRFSGRQFSNSRSEMNVSTLELGDSALYLCASSSTVTSTDTQYFGPGTRLTVL.

The table lists this clone with a few counts. The chain joins TRBV7-8 to TRBJ2-7; 8 bases agree with TRBD1. The CDR3 contains 15 residues. With V trimmed by 4 bases and J by 0 bases, 5 bases remained unmatched. Germline loops: CDR1 SGHVS, CDR2 FQNEAQ. CDR3 nucleotides: TGTGCCAGCAGCTCACGGGACAGGAGCTCCTACGAGCAGTACTTC. As protein: CASSSRDRSSYEQYF.

This clone showed up just a few times. V is TRBV5-6 and J is TRBJ2-3; D ambiguous. Trimming shortened V by 2 bases and J by 8 bases, and 9 bases separated the two germline ends. The CDR3 has 12 residues. Germline loops: CDR1 SGHDT, CDR2 YYEEEE. CDR3 loop: CASSLPAATQYF. The CDR3, as DNA: TGTGCCAGCAGCTTACCCGCCGCTACGCAGTATTTT.

This chain links TRBV30 with TRBJ2-3; D ambiguous. Trimming took off 1 base at V and 3 bases at J, with 20 bases between the two ends. Germline V gene sequence: CDR1 GTSNPN, CDR2 SVGIG (reference sequence). The CDR3 contains 17 residues. CDR3 DNA sequence: TGTGCCTGGAGTGCCCCCCGGACCCAACGTACGACAGATACGCAGTATTTT. Translation: CAWSAPRTQRTTDTQYF.

V gene TRBV28 combines with J gene TRBJ2-1; D is perhaps TRBD1 or TRBD2 (5 bases each). Germline V gene lookup returns CDR1 MDHEN and CDR2 SYDVKM. The CDR3 has 13 residues. V lost 3 bases, J lost 12 bases, and 15 bases lay in between. The CDR3 DNA sequence: TGTGCCAGCAGTTTGGGGACCACCTGGGGGCAGTTCTTC. As protein: CASSLGTTWGQFF.

The chain combines TRBV27 with TRBJ2-1; D is perhaps TRBD1 (5 bases). The V and J ends lost 3 bases and 3 bases respectively, with 9 bases between them. Per germline, CDR1 MNHEY and CDR2 SMNVEV (reference sequence). The CDR3 loop spans 14 amino acids. CDR3 in amino acids: CASSLGQFYNEQFF. The CDR3, as DNA: TGTGCCAGCAGTTTGGGGCAGTTCTACAATGAGCAGTTCTTC.

The chain links TRBV7-9 to TRBJ1-2; 7 nucleotides line up with TRBD1. Germline V gene data show CDR1 as SEHNR and CDR2 as FQNEAQ (reference sequence). The CDR3 has 13 residues. Trimming cost V 3 bases and J 2 bases; bases outside gene matches: 0. The CDR3 DNA follows: TGTGCCAGCAGCTTGGGACAGAACTATGGCTACACCTTC. Amino acid sequence: CASSLGQNYGYTF.

The CDR3 region has the DNA TGTGCCAGTAGCCCAAGGGACAGCTACGGCTACACCTTC. Its protein product is CASSPRDSYGYTF. V usage is TRBV19 and J usage is TRBJ1-2; 7 positions match TRBD1. The CDR3 has 13 amino acids. CDR1 is LNHDA and CDR2 is SQIVND in the germline V gene (reference sequence). The junction had 9 bases not matched to a gene; V was cut back by 6 bases and J by 8 bases. Using reference TRBV19 and TRBJ1-2 for the parts outside the CDR3, the full variable domain is DGGITQSPKYLFRKEGQNVTLSCEQNLNHDAMYWYRQDPGQGLRLIYYSQIVNDFQKGDIAEGYSVSREKKESFPLTVTSAQKNPTAFYLCASSPRDSYGYTFGSGTRLTVV.

This clone was found once. The V gene is TRBV6-4, the J gene TRBJ2-1, with TRBD2 identical over 7 bases. Germline-derived CDR1 and CDR2 are MRHNA and SNTAGT. Trimming cost V 0 bases and J 5 bases; bases outside gene matches: 7. This CDR3 comprises 16 residues. CDR3 in amino acids: CASSDSERGGDNEQFF. The CDR3 region has the DNA TGTGCCAGCAGTGACTCGGAGCGGGGAGGGGACAATGAGCAGTTCTTC.

This clone was picked up a small number of times. This chain links TRBV2 with TRBJ2-1; maybe TRBD1 (6 bases). The CDR3 length is 15 residues. V was clipped by 4 bases and J by 4 bases, with 14 bases between them. In germline, CDR1 is SNHLY, CDR2 FYNNEI. CDR3 sequence: CASSARTVGYNEQFF. DNA of the CDR3: TGTGCCAGCAGTGCCAGGACAGTGGGATACAATGAGCAGTTCTTC.

The rearrangement joins TRBV5-1 to TRBJ1-4; 7 positions agree with TRBD1. Germline values: CDR1 SGHRS, CDR2 YFSETQ. V was pared by 3 bases and J by 8 bases, with 4 bases of the junction left unmatched. This CDR3 comprises 13 residues. This chain's CDR3 is CASSSGQEEKLFF. The CDR3 nucleotides read TGCGCCAGCAGCTCTGGACAGGAGGAAAAACTGTTTTTT. Combining the CDR3 with reference TRBV5-1 and TRBJ1-4 gives the whole variable domain KAGVTQTPRYLIKTRGQQVTLSCSPISGHRSVSWYQQTPGQGLQFLFEYFSETQRNKGNFPGRFSGRQFSNSRSEMNVSTLELGDSALYLCASSSGQEEKLFFGSGTQLSVL.